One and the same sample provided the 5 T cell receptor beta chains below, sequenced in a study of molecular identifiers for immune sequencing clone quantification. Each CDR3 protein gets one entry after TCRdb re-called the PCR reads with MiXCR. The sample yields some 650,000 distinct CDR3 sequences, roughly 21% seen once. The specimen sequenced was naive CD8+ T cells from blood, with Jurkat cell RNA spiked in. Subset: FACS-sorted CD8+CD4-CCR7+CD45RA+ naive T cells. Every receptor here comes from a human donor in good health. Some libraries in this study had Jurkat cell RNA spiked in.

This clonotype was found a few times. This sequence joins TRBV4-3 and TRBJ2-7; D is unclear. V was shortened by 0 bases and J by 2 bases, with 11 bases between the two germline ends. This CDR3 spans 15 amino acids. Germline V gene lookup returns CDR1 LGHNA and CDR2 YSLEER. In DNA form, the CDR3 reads TGCGCCAGCAGCCAAGATCTATTCTCAGCCTACGAGCAGTACTTC. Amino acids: CASSQDLFSAYEQYF.

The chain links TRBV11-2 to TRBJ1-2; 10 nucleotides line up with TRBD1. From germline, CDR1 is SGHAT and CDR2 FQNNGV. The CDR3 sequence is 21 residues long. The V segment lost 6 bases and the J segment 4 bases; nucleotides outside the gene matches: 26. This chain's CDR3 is CASSSLGGDRGRRGLFYGYTF. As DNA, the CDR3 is TGTGCCAGCAGTTCCCTGGGGGGCGACAGGGGGCGAAGAGGGCTATTCTATGGCTACACCTTC.

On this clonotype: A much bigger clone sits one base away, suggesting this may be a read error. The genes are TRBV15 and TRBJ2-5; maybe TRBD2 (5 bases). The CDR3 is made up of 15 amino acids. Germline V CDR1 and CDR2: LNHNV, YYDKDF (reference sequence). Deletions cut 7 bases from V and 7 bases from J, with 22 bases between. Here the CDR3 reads CATTPIPGIEGTQYF. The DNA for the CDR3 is TGTGCCACCACCCCGATCCCCGGGATTGAAGGGACCCAGTACTTC.

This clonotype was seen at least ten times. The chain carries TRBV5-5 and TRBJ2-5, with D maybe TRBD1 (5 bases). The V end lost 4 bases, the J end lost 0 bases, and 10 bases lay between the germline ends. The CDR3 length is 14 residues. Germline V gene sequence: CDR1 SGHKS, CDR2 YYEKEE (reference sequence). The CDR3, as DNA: TGTGCCAGCAGCGGCCCGACAGACCAAGAGACCCAGTACTTC. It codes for CASSGPTDQETQYF.

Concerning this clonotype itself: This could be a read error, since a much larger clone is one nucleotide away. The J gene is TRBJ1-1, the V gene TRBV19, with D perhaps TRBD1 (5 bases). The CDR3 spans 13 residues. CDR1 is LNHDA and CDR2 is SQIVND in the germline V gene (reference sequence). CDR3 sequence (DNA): TGTGCCGGTAGCCCCGTCTGGGGGACTGAAGCTTTCTTT. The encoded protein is CAGSPVWGTEAFF. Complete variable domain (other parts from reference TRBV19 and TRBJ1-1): DGGITQSPKYLFRKEGQNVTLSCEQNLNHDAMYWYRQDPGQGLRLIYYSQIVNDFQKGDIAEGYSVSREKKESFPLTVTSAQKNPTAFYLCAGSPVWGTEAFFGQGTRLTVV.